This is a list of T cell receptor beta chains from one sample in a study of blood T cell repertoires in COVID-19. TCRdb's copy holds only in-frame clones and misses some; the assay was immunoSEQ multiplex PCR. The repertoire holds about 160,000 clones, with about 86% as singletons. Material for sequencing was peripheral blood. All receptors derive from a man aged 65 to 85 with acute or convalescent COVID-19. Both conserved end residues are part of each CDR3. Each record gives: clone size, V gene, J gene, D gene, CDR3 protein, CDR3 DNA. A D gene is named only where the DNA matches it firmly. Clone size is not always given. Where it is, it says once, few, many or a class for expanded clones.

clone size: -
V gene: TRBV25-1
J gene: TRBJ2-3
D gene: -
CDR3 protein: CASNQISTDTQYF
CDR3 DNA: TGTGCCAGCAACCAGATTAGCACAGATACGCAGTATTTT

clone size: -
V gene: TRBV24-1
J gene: TRBJ2-3
D gene: TRBD1
CDR3 protein: CATSVRGPSTDTQYF
CDR3 DNA: TGTGCCACCAGTGTAAGGGGGCCAAGCACAGATACGCAGTATTTT

clone size: -
V gene: TRBV21-1
J gene: TRBJ2-2
D gene: -
CDR3 protein: CASSPASNSGGTGELFF
CDR3 DNA: TGTGCCAGCAGTCCAGCCTCGAATAGCGGAGGGACCGGGGAGCTGTTTTTT

clone size: -
V gene: TRBV9
J gene: TRBJ2-3
D gene: -
CDR3 protein: CASSVATSADTQYF
CDR3 DNA: TGTGCCAGCAGCGTAGCTACGTCGGCAGATACGCAGTATTTT

clone size: -
V gene: TRBV7-7
J gene: TRBJ2-3
D gene: TRBD1
CDR3 protein: CASSRGTGATDTQYF
CDR3 DNA: TGTGCTAGCAGCCGTGGGACAGGGGCCACAGATACGCAGTATTTT

clone size: few
V gene: TRBV7-9
J gene: TRBJ1-6
D gene: -
CDR3 protein: CASSKGDYNSPLHF
CDR3 DNA: TGTGCCAGCAGTAAGGGGGACTATAATTCACCCCTCCACTTT

clone size: -
V gene: TRBV24-1
J gene: TRBJ2-5
D gene: -
CDR3 protein: CATSDFRGQETQYF
CDR3 DNA: TGTGCCACCAGTGATTTCAGGGGCCAAGAGACCCAGTACTTC

clone size: -
V gene: TRBV29-1
J gene: TRBJ2-3
D gene: TRBD2
CDR3 protein: CSVEVSGSPTDTQYF
CDR3 DNA: TGCAGCGTTGAAGTTAGCGGGAGCCCGACAGATACGCAGTATTTT

clone size: -
V gene: TRBV9
J gene: TRBJ1-5
D gene: -
CDR3 protein: CASSSGVAGNQPQHF
CDR3 DNA: TGTGCCAGCAGCTCAGGGGTTGCGGGCAATCAGCCCCAGCATTTT

clone size: -
V gene: TRBV5-1
J gene: TRBJ2-3
D gene: -
CDR3 protein: CATMRGFGTDTQYF
CDR3 DNA: TGCGCCACTATGCGGGGATTTGGCACAGATACGCAGTATTTT

clone size: -
V gene: TRBV7-9
J gene: TRBJ1-1
D gene: -
CDR3 protein: CASSPSTGPQDTEAFF
CDR3 DNA: TGTGCCAGCAGCCCCTCGACAGGACCCCAGGACACTGAAGCTTTCTTT

clone size: once
V gene: TRBV6-5
J gene: TRBJ1-2
D gene: -
CDR3 protein: CASRATELAYGYTF
CDR3 DNA: TGTGCCAGCAGGGCCACAGAGTTGGCTTATGGCTACACCTTC

clone size: few
V gene: TRBV2
J gene: TRBJ2-2
D gene: -
CDR3 protein: CASSRQNTGELFF
CDR3 DNA: TGTGCCAGCAGTCGACAGAACACCGGGGAGCTGTTTTTT

clone size: -
V gene: TRBV3-1/TRBV3-2
J gene: TRBJ2-7
D gene: TRBD2
CDR3 protein: CASSQVELAGGPPYEQYF
CDR3 DNA: TGTGCCAGCAGCCAAGTCGAACTAGCGGGAGGGCCGCCCTACGAGCAGTACTTC

clone size: few
V gene: TRBV6-1
J gene: TRBJ2-7
D gene: TRBD1
CDR3 protein: CASSGGTGGISYEQYF
CDR3 DNA: TGTGCCAGCAGTGGGGGGACAGGGGGCATCTCCTACGAGCAGTACTTC

clone size: -
V gene: TRBV18
J gene: TRBJ1-5
D gene: TRBD1
CDR3 protein: CASSLGTGQNQPQHF
CDR3 DNA: TGTGCCAGCTCCCTCGGGACAGGGCAAAATCAGCCCCAGCATTTT

clone size: -
V gene: TRBV10-2
J gene: TRBJ2-3
D gene: -
CDR3 protein: CASSEGAVGTDTQYF
CDR3 DNA: TGCGCCAGCAGTGAAGGAGCGGTTGGCACAGATACGCAGTATTTT

clone size: once
V gene: TRBV6-6
J gene: TRBJ2-7
D gene: -
CDR3 protein: CASSSLYEQYF
CDR3 DNA: TGTGCCAGCAGTTCCCTCTACGAGCAGTACTTC

clone size: -
V gene: TRBV6-5
J gene: TRBJ1-1
D gene: -
CDR3 protein: CASWRGASPEAFF
CDR3 DNA: TGTGCCAGCTGGAGGGGCGCGAGCCCTGAAGCTTTCTTT

clone size: -
V gene: TRBV19
J gene: TRBJ2-2
D gene: -
CDR3 protein: CASTLGGAGELFF
CDR3 DNA: TGTGCCAGTACCCTAGGAGGGGCCGGGGAGCTGTTTTTT

clone size: -
V gene: TRBV18
J gene: TRBJ2-5
D gene: -
CDR3 protein: CASSPGAQETQYF
CDR3 DNA: TGTGCCAGCTCACCTGGGGCCCAAGAGACCCAGTACTTC

clone size: -
V gene: TRBV5-4
J gene: TRBJ2-5
D gene: -
CDR3 protein: CASSSDRSEETQYF
CDR3 DNA: TGTGCCAGCAGCTCCGACAGGTCCGAAGAGACCCAGTACTTC

clone size: -
V gene: TRBV7-9
J gene: TRBJ2-5
D gene: TRBD2
CDR3 protein: CAGGREGRETQYF
CDR3 DNA: TGTGCCGGGGGACGGGAGGGCCGAGAGACCCAGTACTTC

clone size: -
V gene: TRBV11-2
J gene: TRBJ2-1
D gene: -
CDR3 protein: CASSLDGRAYNEQFF
CDR3 DNA: TGTGCCAGCAGCTTAGACGGGAGAGCTTACAATGAGCAGTTCTTC

clone size: once
V gene: TRBV30
J gene: TRBJ1-2
D gene: TRBD1
CDR3 protein: CAWQTGGAYGYTF
CDR3 DNA: TGTGCCTGGCAGACAGGGGGCGCTTATGGCTACACCTTC

clone size: -
V gene: TRBV7-2
J gene: TRBJ1-6
D gene: -
CDR3 protein: CASSLALNSPLHF
CDR3 DNA: TGTGCCAGCAGCTTAGCCTTAAATTCACCCCTCCACTTT

clone size: -
V gene: TRBV7-3
J gene: TRBJ2-5
D gene: -
CDR3 protein: CASSIQDQETQYF
CDR3 DNA: TGTGCCAGCAGCATACAGGACCAAGAGACCCAGTACTTC

clone size: -
V gene: TRBV29-1
J gene: TRBJ2-3
D gene: TRBD2
CDR3 protein: CSVALAGTDTQYF
CDR3 DNA: TGCAGCGTTGCTCTAGCGGGCACAGATACGCAGTATTTT

clone size: -
V gene: TRBV9
J gene: TRBJ2-1
D gene: -
CDR3 protein: CASSVAPRGNEQFF
CDR3 DNA: TGTGCCAGCAGCGTAGCCCCAAGGGGCAATGAGCAGTTCTTC

clone size: few
V gene: TRBV6-5
J gene: TRBJ2-2
D gene: -
CDR3 protein: CASTTSDGAGELFF
CDR3 DNA: TGTGCCAGCACGACCTCCGACGGGGCCGGGGAGCTGTTTTTT

clone size: -
V gene: TRBV5-1
J gene: TRBJ2-2
D gene: -
CDR3 protein: CASSLAGSPNTGELFF
CDR3 DNA: TGCGCCAGCAGCTTGGCGGGTTCCCCAAACACCGGGGAGCTGTTTTTT

clone size: -
V gene: TRBV3-1/TRBV3-2
J gene: TRBJ2-1
D gene: -
CDR3 protein: CASSQLASAEQFF
CDR3 DNA: TGTGCCAGCAGCCAACTTGCTAGCGCTGAGCAGTTCTTC

clone size: -
V gene: TRBV2
J gene: TRBJ1-1
D gene: TRBD1
CDR3 protein: CASNTGGWNEAFF
CDR3 DNA: TGTGCCAGCAATACAGGGGGCTGGAATGAAGCTTTCTTT

clone size: -
V gene: TRBV3-1/TRBV3-2
J gene: TRBJ2-1
D gene: -
CDR3 protein: CASSQDWSEPTYNEQFF
CDR3 DNA: TGTGCCAGCAGCCAAGATTGGAGCGAGCCGACCTACAATGAGCAGTTCTTC

clone size: once
V gene: TRBV9
J gene: TRBJ2-3
D gene: TRBD2
CDR3 protein: CASSPGLAGVRDTQYF
CDR3 DNA: TGTGCCAGCAGCCCCGGACTAGCGGGAGTCAGGGATACGCAGTATTTT

clone size: -
V gene: TRBV27
J gene: TRBJ2-1
D gene: TRBD1
CDR3 protein: CASSFIRPGTGNNEQFF
CDR3 DNA: TGTGCCAGCAGTTTCATTCGTCCCGGGACAGGGAACAATGAGCAGTTCTTC

clone size: -
V gene: TRBV7-2
J gene: TRBJ2-7
D gene: TRBD2
CDR3 protein: CASSLNSGNYEQYF
CDR3 DNA: TGTGCCAGCAGCTTAAATAGCGGGAACTACGAGCAGTACTTC

clone size: -
V gene: TRBV7-2
J gene: TRBJ2-3
D gene: -
CDR3 protein: CASSLGRRDPGDTQYF
CDR3 DNA: TGTGCCAGCAGCTTAGGCAGGCGGGATCCGGGAGATACGCAGTATTTT

clone size: -
V gene: TRBV6-1
J gene: TRBJ1-2
D gene: -
CDR3 protein: CASSDRILYGYTF
CDR3 DNA: TGTGCCAGCAGTGACAGGATACTCTATGGCTACACCTTC

clone size: -
V gene: TRBV18
J gene: TRBJ2-2
D gene: -
CDR3 protein: CASSASGPANTGELFF
CDR3 DNA: TGTGCCAGCTCCGCCTCAGGGCCCGCGAACACCGGGGAGCTGTTTTTT

clone size: -
V gene: TRBV5-1
J gene: TRBJ2-2
D gene: -
CDR3 protein: CASSLEFRGTGELFF
CDR3 DNA: TGCGCCAGCAGCTTGGAGTTTCGGGGCACCGGGGAGCTGTTTTTT

clone size: -
V gene: TRBV18
J gene: TRBJ1-2
D gene: -
CDR3 protein: CASSPPIPNYGYTF
CDR3 DNA: TGTGCCAGCTCACCACCGATACCTAATTATGGCTACACCTTC

clone size: -
V gene: TRBV2
J gene: TRBJ1-2
D gene: TRBD1
CDR3 protein: CASSYSDRGAGYTF
CDR3 DNA: TGTGCCAGCAGCTACTCCGACAGGGGAGCTGGCTACACCTTC

clone size: -
V gene: TRBV19
J gene: TRBJ1-1
D gene: TRBD1
CDR3 protein: CASSYPDRATEAFF
CDR3 DNA: TGTGCCAGTAGTTACCCGGACAGGGCCACTGAAGCTTTCTTT